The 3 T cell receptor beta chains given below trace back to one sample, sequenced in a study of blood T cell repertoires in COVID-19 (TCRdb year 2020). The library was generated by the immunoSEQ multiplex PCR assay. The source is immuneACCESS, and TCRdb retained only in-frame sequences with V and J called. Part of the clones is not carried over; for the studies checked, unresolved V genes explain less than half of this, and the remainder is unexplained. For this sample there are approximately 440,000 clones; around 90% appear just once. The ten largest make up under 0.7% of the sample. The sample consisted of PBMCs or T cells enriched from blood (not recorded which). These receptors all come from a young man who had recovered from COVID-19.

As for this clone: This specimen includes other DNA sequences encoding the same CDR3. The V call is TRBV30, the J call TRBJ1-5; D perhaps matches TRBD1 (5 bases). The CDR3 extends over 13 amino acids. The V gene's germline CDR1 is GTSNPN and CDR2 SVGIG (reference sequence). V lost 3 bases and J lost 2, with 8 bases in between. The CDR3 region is CAWRGGGNQPQHF. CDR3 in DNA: TGTGCCTGGAGGGGAGGGGGCAATCAGCCCCAGCATTTT.

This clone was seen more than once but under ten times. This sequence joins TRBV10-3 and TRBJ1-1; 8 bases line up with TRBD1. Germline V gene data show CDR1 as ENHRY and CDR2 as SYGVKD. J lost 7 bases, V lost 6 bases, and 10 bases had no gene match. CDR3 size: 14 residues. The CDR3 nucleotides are TGTGCCATCAGCTTATCGGACAGGGCGAATGAAGCTTTCTTT. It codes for CAISLSDRANEAFF.

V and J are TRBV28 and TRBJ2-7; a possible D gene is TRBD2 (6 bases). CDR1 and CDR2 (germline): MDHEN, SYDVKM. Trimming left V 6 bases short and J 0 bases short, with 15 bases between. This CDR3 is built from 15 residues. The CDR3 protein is CASRSPGRASYEQYF. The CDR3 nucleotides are TGTGCCAGCAGGTCCCCCGGGAGAGCCTCCTACGAGCAGTACTTC.